A single sample gave rise to the 22 T cell receptor beta chains below, sequenced in a study of cytomegalovirus exposure and HLA in healthy donors. Profiled with immunoSEQ multiplex PCR; TCRdb holds only in-frame clones, not every one. Of 150,000 to 200,000 clones detected, roughly four fifths appear once; the ten largest clones hold approximately 3%. Material for sequencing was PBMCs. These receptors originate from a young woman in good health and CMV-seropositive.

The chain carries TRBV11-2 and TRBJ1-1; D perhaps matches TRBD1 (5 bases). CDR3 length: 16 amino acids. In germline, CDR1 is SGHAT, CDR2 FQNNGV. With 5 bases removed from V and 1 base from J, the gap between germline ends came to 17 bases. The CDR3 region is CASSITAGKGNTEAFF. The DNA for the CDR3 is TGTGCCAGCAGCATAACCGCAGGGAAGGGGAACACTGAAGCTTTCTTT. Complete variable domain (other parts from reference TRBV11-2 and TRBJ1-1): EAGVAQSPRYKIIEKRQSVAFWCNPISGHATLYWYQQILGQGPKLLIQFQNNGVVDDSQLPKDRFSAERLKGVDSTLKIQPAKLEDSAVYLCASSITAGKGNTEAFFGQGTRLTVV.

The rearrangement links TRBV9 to TRBJ1-1; 8 bases map to TRBD1. CDR3 length: 16 residues. Germline V gene data show CDR1 as SGDLS and CDR2 as YYNGEE. Trimming at V came to 4 bases and at J to 5 bases, leaving 13 bases not matched to a gene. CDR3 in amino acids: CASSPRDRPIKTEAFF. Here the CDR3 DNA reads TGTGCCAGCAGCCCCCGGGACAGGCCGATCAAGACTGAAGCTTTCTTT. The whole variable domain, filled in from reference TRBV9 and TRBJ1-1, reads DSGVTQTPKHLITATGQRVTLRCSPRSGDLSVYWYQQSLDQGLQFLIQYYNGEERAKGNILERFSAQQFPDLHSELNLSSLELGDSALYFCASSPRDRPIKTEAFFGQGTRLTVV.

The rearrangement uses TRBV9 and TRBJ2-5; D is perhaps TRBD1 (5 bases). This CDR3 comprises 15 residues. Per the germline V gene, CDR1 is SGDLS and CDR2 is YYNGEE. The V gene lost 1 base and the J gene lost 7 bases, with 17 bases spanning the gap. The CDR3 DNA reads as TGTGCCAGCAGCGTAAGGGGCCAGGAGCCAACGACCCAGTACTTC. It translates to CASSVRGQEPTTQYF.

V and J are TRBV4-2 and TRBJ2-1, with D possibly being TRBD2 (8 bases). CDR1 is LGHNA, CDR2 YNFKEQ, per germline. The V end lost 4 bases, the J end lost 3 bases, and 19 bases lay between the germline ends. This CDR3 comprises 17 residues. CDR3 sequence (DNA): TGTGCCAGCAGCCTCCCGGGGGGGGGACAGCACTACAATGAGCAGTTCTTC. It translates to CASSLPGGGQHYNEQFF.

This clone was seen a few times. The chain couples TRBV6-6 to TRBJ1-6; D call uncertain. Per germline, CDR1 MNHNY and CDR2 SVGAGI (reference sequence). V was pared by 0 bases and J by 12 bases, with 12 bases between. The CDR3 length is 14 residues. The CDR3: CASSYSSTSGPLHF. The CDR3 DNA sequence: TGTGCCAGCAGTTACTCTTCGACCTCAGGACCCCTCCACTTT.

This clone has just one count. The V and J genes are TRBV4-2 and TRBJ2-3, with 11 bases identical to TRBD2. The germline CDR1 and CDR2 sequences are LGHNA and YNFKEQ. With 0 bases clipped from V and 4 bases from J, the junction kept 3 bases outside the gene matches. CDR3 length equals 16 residues. The CDR3 region has the DNA TGTGCCAGCAGCCAAGAAGCACTAGCGGGAGCAGATACGCAGTATTTT. Protein sequence: CASSQEALAGADTQYF.

The rearrangement uses TRBV10-3 and TRBJ2-2; D unresolved. Germline-derived CDR1 and CDR2 are ENHRY and SYGVKD. Trimming removed 0 bases from V and 3 bases from J, with 11 bases in between. This CDR3 region has 16 residues. The CDR3 is CAISESVELDTGELFF. The DNA of the CDR3 is TGTGCCATCAGTGAGTCGGTAGAGTTGGACACCGGGGAGCTGTTTTTT.

This clone turned up a few times. The chain couples TRBV20-1 to TRBJ1-2; D possibly corresponds to TRBD1 (6 bases). The CDR3 totals 11 residues. V lost 5 bases to trimming and J lost 6 bases, with 10 bases between them. The germline gives CDR1 DFQATT, CDR2 SNEGSKA (reference sequence). The CDR3, as DNA: TGCAGTGCTGTTACAGGGCATGGCTACACCTTC. Encoded protein: CSAVTGHGYTF.

The chain links TRBV4-3 to TRBJ1-2; TRBD1 might be the D (5 bases). The ends were cut back, 0 bases at V and 2 bases at J, with 7 bases in the middle. The CDR3 has 14 residues. Germline-derived CDR1 and CDR2 are LGHNA and YSLEER. This CDR3 reads CASSQEGGNYGYTF. DNA for the CDR3: TGCGCCAGCAGCCAAGAGGGGGGGAACTATGGCTACACCTTC.

This chain links TRBV15 with TRBJ1-2; TRBD1 aligns across 7 bases. Germline lookup yields CDR1 LNHNV and CDR2 YYDKDF (reference sequence). Germline trimming cut 1 base from V and 4 bases from J; bases unmatched to any gene: 6. The CDR3 covers 15 residues. CDR3 sequence reads: CATSRAGGTPYGYTF. Here the CDR3 DNA reads TGTGCCACCAGCAGAGCAGGGGGGACTCCCTATGGCTACACCTTC.

This chain uses TRBV19 with TRBJ1-1, with TRBD1 identical over 7 bases. Germline CDR1 LNHDA, CDR2 SQIVND (reference sequence). J lost 4 bases, V lost 7 bases, and 6 bases had no gene match. The CDR3 loop spans 13 amino acids. This CDR3 is CASTEHRGTEAFF. CDR3 DNA: TGTGCCAGTACCGAACACAGGGGCACTGAAGCTTTCTTT.

The chain uses TRBV29-1 and TRBJ1-6, with D possibly TRBD1 on 6 matching bases. V was trimmed by 6 bases and J by 7 bases, leaving 13 bases between them. The CDR3 spans 13 residues. The V gene's germline CDR1 is SQVTM and CDR2 ANQGSEA. The DNA of the CDR3 is TGCAGCGTCCGACAGGATGAGAATTCACCCCTCCACTTT. Protein: CSVRQDENSPLHF.

This chain links TRBV5-4 with TRBJ1-1; 8 bases match TRBD1. With V trimmed by 3 bases and J by 6 bases, 13 bases remained unmatched. This CDR3 has 16 amino acids. Germline CDR1 SGHNT, CDR2 YYREEE (reference sequence). CDR3 DNA: TGTGCCAGCAGCTCCGATGGGGACAGGTTCAAGGCTGAAGCTTTCTTT. Translated: CASSSDGDRFKAEAFF.

This clone was observed a handful of times. The V call is TRBV27, the J call TRBJ1-5, with D perhaps matching TRBD1 (6 bases). Per germline, CDR1 MNHEY and CDR2 SMNVEV (reference sequence). Trimming left V 5 bases short and J 7 bases short, with 12 bases between. This CDR3 is built from 13 residues. CDR3 residues: CASSPVRGQPQHF. The DNA of the CDR3 is TGTGCCAGCAGTCCAGTGAGGGGGCAGCCCCAGCATTTT.

This rearrangement joins TRBV6-1 to TRBJ2-7; 8 nucleotides align to TRBD1. Per the germline V gene, CDR1 is MNHNS and CDR2 is SASEGT. This CDR3 is built from 15 residues. V trimming: 2 bases; J trimming: 0 bases; junction bases outside the gene matches: 3. This CDR3 is CASSEMGQVSYEQYF. The CDR3 coding sequence is TGTGCCAGCAGTGAAATGGGACAGGTCTCCTACGAGCAGTACTTC.

This chain uses TRBV5-1 with TRBJ2-1, with D perhaps TRBD1 (6 bases). The germline V and J ends were trimmed by 0 bases and 5 bases, with 9 bases remaining between them. CDR1 is SGHRS and CDR2 is YFSETQ in the germline V gene. The CDR3 runs 14 residues. CDR3 DNA sequence: TGCGCCAGCAGCTTGGTCGGACAGCACAATGAGCAGTTCTTC. It specifies CASSLVGQHNEQFF. Filled out from reference TRBV5-1 and TRBJ2-1, the complete variable domain reads KAGVTQTPRYLIKTRGQQVTLSCSPISGHRSVSWYQQTPGQGLQFLFEYFSETQRNKGNFPGRFSGRQFSNSRSEMNVSTLELGDSALYLCASSLVGQHNEQFFGPGTRLTVL.

The rearrangement uses TRBV5-1 and TRBJ2-1, with D possibly TRBD1 on 5 matching bases. Trimming took 6 bases from V and 6 from J, leaving 22 bases between them. The CDR3 is 16 amino acids. The germline V gene encodes CDR1 SGHRS and CDR2 YFSETQ. Here the CDR3 DNA reads TGCGCCAGCAACGAAGACAGACCGCGGCGCGGCAATGAGCAGTTCTTC. Residues: CASNEDRPRRGNEQFF. Variable domain in full (rest from reference TRBV5-1 and TRBJ2-1): KAGVTQTPRYLIKTRGQQVTLSCSPISGHRSVSWYQQTPGQGLQFLFEYFSETQRNKGNFPGRFSGRQFSNSRSEMNVSTLELGDSALYLCASNEDRPRRGNEQFFGPGTRLTVL.

The V gene is TRBV5-1, the J gene TRBJ2-1; D might be TRBD2 (6 bases). The length of the CDR3 is 13 residues. Germline CDR1 SGHRS, CDR2 YFSETQ. With 4 bases removed from V and 2 bases from J, the gap between germline ends came to 7 bases. The CDR3: CASSRLAYNEQFF. The CDR3 region has the DNA TGCGCCAGCAGCCGACTAGCCTACAATGAGCAGTTCTTC.

This clone was seen a single time. This chain joins TRBV27 and TRBJ2-2; D is unclear. Germline CDR1 is MNHEY and CDR2 is SMNVEV (reference sequence). V gave up 0 bases and J gave up 1 base, with 9 bases separating them. This CDR3 is 16 amino acids long. CDR3 loop: CASSLSRSLNTGELFF. The DNA for the CDR3 is TGTGCCAGCAGTTTATCGAGGAGTCTGAACACCGGGGAGCTGTTTTTT.

The V call is TRBV5-1, the J call TRBJ2-3; the D gene is possibly TRBD1 (7 bases). This CDR3 contains 15 residues. With 3 bases removed from V and 2 bases from J, the gap between germline ends came to 13 bases. Per germline, CDR1 SGHRS and CDR2 YFSETQ. The CDR3 DNA is TGCGCCAGCAGCTGGCGGGACAGCAACACAGATACGCAGTATTTT. The encoded protein is CASSWRDSNTDTQYF.

This clone has at least ten counts. This chain links TRBV4-3 with TRBJ1-1; no firm D call. V lost 3 bases and J lost 4, with 12 bases in between. The CDR3 is 14 residues long. CDR1 and CDR2 (germline): LGHNA, YSLEER. The CDR3 is CASSQAFEGTEAFF. Written as DNA, the CDR3 is TGCGCCAGCAGCCAGGCCTTTGAGGGCACTGAAGCTTTCTTT.

The chain employs TRBV10-3 and TRBJ2-5; D remains unclear. V lost 3 bases, J lost 4 bases, and 3 bases lay in between. This CDR3 comprises 11 residues. In germline, CDR1 is ENHRY, CDR2 SYGVKD. In DNA form, the CDR3 reads TGTGCCATCAGTGATAGAGAGACCCAGTACTTC. As protein: CAISDRETQYF.